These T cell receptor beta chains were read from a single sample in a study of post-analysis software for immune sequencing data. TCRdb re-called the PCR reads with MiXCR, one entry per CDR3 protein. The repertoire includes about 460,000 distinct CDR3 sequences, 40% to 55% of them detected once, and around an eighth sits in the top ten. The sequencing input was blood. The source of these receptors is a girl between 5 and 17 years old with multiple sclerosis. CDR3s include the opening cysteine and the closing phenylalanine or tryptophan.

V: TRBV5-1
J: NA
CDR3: CASSLGTDALYEQYF

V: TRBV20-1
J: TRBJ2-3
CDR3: CSALAGVGGVRLSTDTQYF

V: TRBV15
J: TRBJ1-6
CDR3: CATSAGRDNSPLHF

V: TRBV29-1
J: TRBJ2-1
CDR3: CSVDSRLAGEPGEQFF

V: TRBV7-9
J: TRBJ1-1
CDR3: CASSLGRTGQAFF

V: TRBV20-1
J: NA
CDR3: CSARVLRAAGETQYF

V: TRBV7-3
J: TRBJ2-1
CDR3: CASGHQDEQFF

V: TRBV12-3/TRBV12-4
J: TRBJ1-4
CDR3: CASQGQGFGTYEKLFF

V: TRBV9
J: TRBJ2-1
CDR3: CASSPGGRRSYNEQFF

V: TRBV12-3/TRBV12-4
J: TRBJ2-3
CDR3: CASSFSSATDTQYF

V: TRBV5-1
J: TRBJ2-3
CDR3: CASERGTSTDTQYF

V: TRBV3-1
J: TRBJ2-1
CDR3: CASSQKGLSYNEQFF

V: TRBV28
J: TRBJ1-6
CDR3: CASSPTGDQLTLHF

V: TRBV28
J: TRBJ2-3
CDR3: CASTPPDRLTDTQYF

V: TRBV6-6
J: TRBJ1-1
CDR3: CAGLQTMNTEAFF

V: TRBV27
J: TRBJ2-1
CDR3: CASSPGTSGRGYNEQFF

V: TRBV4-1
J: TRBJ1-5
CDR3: CASSVRGFGEGDQPQHF

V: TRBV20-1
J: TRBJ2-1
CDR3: CSARDRRGRYNEQFF

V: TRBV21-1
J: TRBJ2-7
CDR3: CASSPQGQGTEQYF

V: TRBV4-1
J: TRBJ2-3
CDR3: CASSQDVGLSRNTQYF

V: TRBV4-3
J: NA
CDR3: CASSQGGRGHEQYF

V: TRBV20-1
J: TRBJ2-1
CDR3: CSAEKREVFEQFF

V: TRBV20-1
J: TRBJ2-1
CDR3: CSARDRHSYNEQFF

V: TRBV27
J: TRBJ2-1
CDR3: CASSLSGFYNEQFF

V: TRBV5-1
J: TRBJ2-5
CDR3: CASSLAPVPQETQYF